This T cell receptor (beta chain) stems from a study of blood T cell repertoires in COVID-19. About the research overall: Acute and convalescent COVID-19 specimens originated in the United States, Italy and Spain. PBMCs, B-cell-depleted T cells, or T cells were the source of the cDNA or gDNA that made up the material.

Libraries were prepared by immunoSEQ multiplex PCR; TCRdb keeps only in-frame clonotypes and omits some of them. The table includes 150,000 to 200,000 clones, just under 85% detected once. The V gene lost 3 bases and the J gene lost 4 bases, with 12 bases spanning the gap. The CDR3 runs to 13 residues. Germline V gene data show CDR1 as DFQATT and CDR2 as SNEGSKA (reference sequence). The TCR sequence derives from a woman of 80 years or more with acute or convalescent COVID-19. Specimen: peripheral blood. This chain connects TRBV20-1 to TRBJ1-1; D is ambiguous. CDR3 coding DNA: TGCAGTGCTAGTCTCGGGGAGGTCACTGAAGCTTTCTTT. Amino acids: CSASLGEVTEAFF.